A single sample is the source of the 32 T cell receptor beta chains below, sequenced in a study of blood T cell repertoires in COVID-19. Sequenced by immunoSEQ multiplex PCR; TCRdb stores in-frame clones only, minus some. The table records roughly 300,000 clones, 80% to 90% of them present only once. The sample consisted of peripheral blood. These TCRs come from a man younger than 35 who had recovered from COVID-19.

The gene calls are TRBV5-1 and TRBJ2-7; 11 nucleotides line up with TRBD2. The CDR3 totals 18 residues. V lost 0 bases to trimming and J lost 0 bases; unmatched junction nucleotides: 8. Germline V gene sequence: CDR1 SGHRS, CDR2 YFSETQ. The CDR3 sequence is CASSLGLAGGSSSYEQYF. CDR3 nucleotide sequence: TGCGCCAGCAGCTTGGGTCTAGCGGGGGGCTCGAGCTCCTACGAGCAGTACTTC.

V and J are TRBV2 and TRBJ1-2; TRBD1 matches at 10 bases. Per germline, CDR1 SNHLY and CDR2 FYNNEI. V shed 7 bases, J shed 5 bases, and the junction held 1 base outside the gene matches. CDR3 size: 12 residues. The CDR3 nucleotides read TGTGCCAGCACGGACAGGGGGTATGGCTACACCTTC. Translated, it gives CASTDRGYGYTF.

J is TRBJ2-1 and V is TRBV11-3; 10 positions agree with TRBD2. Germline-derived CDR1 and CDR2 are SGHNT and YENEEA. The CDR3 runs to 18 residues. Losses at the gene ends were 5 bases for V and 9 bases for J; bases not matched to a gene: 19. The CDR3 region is CASSPQGGVTSGIGEQFF. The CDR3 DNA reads TGTGCCAGCAGCCCACAAGGGGGGGTCACTAGCGGGATCGGTGAGCAGTTCTTC.

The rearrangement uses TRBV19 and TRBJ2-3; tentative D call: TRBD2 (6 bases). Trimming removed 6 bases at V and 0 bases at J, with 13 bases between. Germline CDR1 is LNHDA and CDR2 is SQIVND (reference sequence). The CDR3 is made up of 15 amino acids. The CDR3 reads CASSSAGPSTDTQYF. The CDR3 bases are TGTGCCAGTAGCTCGGCGGGGCCCAGCACAGATACGCAGTATTTT.

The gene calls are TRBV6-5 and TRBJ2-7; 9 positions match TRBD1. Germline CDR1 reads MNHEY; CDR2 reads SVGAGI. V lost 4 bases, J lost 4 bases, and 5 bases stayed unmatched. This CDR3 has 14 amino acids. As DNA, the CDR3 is TGTGCCAGCAGTTCGGGACAGGGAATGTACGAGCAGTACTTC. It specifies CASSSGQGMYEQYF.

The CDR3: CSVEDSGGTGGFEQYF. In nucleotides, the CDR3 is TGCAGCGTTGAAGATAGCGGGGGGACAGGGGGTTTTGAGCAGTACTTC. The chain uses TRBV29-1 and TRBJ2-7; D possibly corresponds to TRBD1 (11 bases). The CDR3 runs to 16 residues. Germline V gene sequence: CDR1 SQVTM, CDR2 ANQGSEA. V lost 0 bases, J lost 7 bases, and 22 bases lay in between.

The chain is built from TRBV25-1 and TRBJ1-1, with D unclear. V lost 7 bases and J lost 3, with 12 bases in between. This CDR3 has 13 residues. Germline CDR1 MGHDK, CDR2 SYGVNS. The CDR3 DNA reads TGTGCCAGCACCCGGGGAATAGACACTGAAGCTTTCTTT. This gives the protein CASTRGIDTEAFF.

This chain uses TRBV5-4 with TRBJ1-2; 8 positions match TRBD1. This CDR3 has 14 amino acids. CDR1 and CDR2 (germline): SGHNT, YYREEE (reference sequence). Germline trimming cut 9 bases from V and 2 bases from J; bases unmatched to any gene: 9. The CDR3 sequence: CATSRWDRNYGYTF. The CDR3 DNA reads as TGTGCCACTAGTAGGTGGGACAGGAACTATGGCTACACCTTC.

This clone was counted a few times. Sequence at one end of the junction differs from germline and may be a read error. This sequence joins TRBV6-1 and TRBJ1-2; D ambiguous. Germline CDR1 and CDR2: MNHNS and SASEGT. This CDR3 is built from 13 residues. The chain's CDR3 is CASRDPGFYGYTF. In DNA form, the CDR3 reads TGTGCCAGCCGTGATCCGGGATTCTATGGCTACACCTTC.

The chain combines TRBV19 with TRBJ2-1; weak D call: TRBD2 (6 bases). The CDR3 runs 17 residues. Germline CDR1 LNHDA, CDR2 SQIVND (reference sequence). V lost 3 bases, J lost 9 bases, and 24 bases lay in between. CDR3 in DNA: TGTGCCAGTAGTATTGAATTAGGGTGTCTCGCGGGGTGTGAGCAGTTCTTC. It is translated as CASSIELGCLAGCEQFF.

The CDR3 spells CASSPDGLAGGRDEQFF. The DNA for the CDR3 is TGTGCCAGCTCACCGGATGGACTAGCGGGGGGGCGCGATGAGCAGTTCTTC. The chain carries TRBV18 and TRBJ2-1; 15 nucleotides agree with TRBD2. Germline V gene data show CDR1 as KGHSH and CDR2 as LQKENI. This CDR3 comprises 17 residues. Losses at the gene ends were 3 bases for V and 8 bases for J; bases not matched to a gene: 8.

The CDR3 region has the DNA TGTGCCACCAGCTGGAGGGGAAACACTGAAGCTTTCTTT. Translation gives CATSWRGNTEAFF. This sequence joins TRBV15 and TRBJ1-1, with D possibly being TRBD1 (5 bases). Looked up from germline, CDR1 is LNHNV and CDR2 is YYDKDF (reference sequence). V lost 5 bases, J lost 2 bases, and 9 bases lay in between. The CDR3 extends over 13 amino acids. The full variable domain, completed using reference TRBV15 and TRBJ1-1, is DAMVIQNPRYQVTQFGKPVTLSCSQTLNHNVMYWYQQKSSQAPKLLFHYYDKDFNNEADTPDNFQSRRPNTSFCFLDIRSPGLGDTAMYLCATSWRGNTEAFFGQGTRLTVV.

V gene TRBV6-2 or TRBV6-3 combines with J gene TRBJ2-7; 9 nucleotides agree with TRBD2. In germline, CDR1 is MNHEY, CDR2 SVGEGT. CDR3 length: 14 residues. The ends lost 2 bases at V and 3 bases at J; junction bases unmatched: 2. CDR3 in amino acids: CASSYGGGVYEQYF. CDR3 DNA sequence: TGTGCCAGCAGTTACGGCGGGGGGGTCTACGAGCAGTACTTC.

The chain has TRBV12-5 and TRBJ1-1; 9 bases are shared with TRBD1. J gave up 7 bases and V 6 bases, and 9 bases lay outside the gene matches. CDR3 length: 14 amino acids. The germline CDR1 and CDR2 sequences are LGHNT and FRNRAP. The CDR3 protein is CASGMGQGLNEAFF. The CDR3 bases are TGTGCTAGTGGAATGGGACAGGGACTGAATGAAGCTTTCTTT.

The CDR3 DNA follows: TGTGCCAGCAGCTTAGGGCAGGGCTTCTACGAGCAGTACTTC. Its translation: CASSLGQGFYEQYF. The rearrangement joins TRBV7-8 to TRBJ2-7; D might be TRBD1 (5 bases). Trimming removed 1 base at V and 3 bases at J, with 10 bases between. The germline CDR1 and CDR2 sequences are SGHVS and FQNEAQ. CDR3 length equals 14 residues. Based on the CDR3 plus reference TRBV7-8 and TRBJ2-7, the full variable domain is GAGVSQSPRYKVAKRGQDVALRCDPISGHVSLFWYQQALGQGPEFLTYFQNEAQLDKSGLPSDRFFAERPEGSVSTLKIQRTQQEDSAVYLCASSLGQGFYEQYFGPGTRLTVT.

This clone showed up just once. CDR3 amino acids: CASSLVSGSNEKLFF. CDR3 nucleotide sequence: TGCGCCAGCAGCTTGGTTTCGGGGAGTAATGAAAAACTGTTTTTT. This rearrangement joins TRBV5-1 to TRBJ1-4; D gene ambiguous. CDR1 is SGHRS and CDR2 is YFSETQ in the germline V gene. CDR3 length equals 15 residues. The ends were cut back, 0 bases at V and 4 bases at J, with 10 bases in the middle.

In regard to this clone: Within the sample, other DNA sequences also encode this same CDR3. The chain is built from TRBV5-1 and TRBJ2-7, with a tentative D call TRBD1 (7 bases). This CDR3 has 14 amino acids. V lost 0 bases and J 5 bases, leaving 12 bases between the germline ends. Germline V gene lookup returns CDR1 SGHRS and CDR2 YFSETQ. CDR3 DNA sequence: TGCGCCAGCAGCTTGGGACAGGGAGGCGACGAGCAGTACTTC. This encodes CASSLGQGGDEQYF.

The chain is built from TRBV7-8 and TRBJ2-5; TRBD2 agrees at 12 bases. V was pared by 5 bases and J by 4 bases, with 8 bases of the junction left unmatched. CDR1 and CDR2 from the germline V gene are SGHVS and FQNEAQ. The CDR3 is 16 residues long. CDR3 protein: CASSRLAGGRGETQYF. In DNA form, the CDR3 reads TGTGCCAGCAGCAGGCTAGCGGGGGGGAGGGGAGAGACCCAGTACTTC. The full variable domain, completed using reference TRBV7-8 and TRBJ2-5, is GAGVSQSPRYKVAKRGQDVALRCDPISGHVSLFWYQQALGQGPEFLTYFQNEAQLDKSGLPSDRFFAERPEGSVSTLKIQRTQQEDSAVYLCASSRLAGGRGETQYFGPGTRLLVL.

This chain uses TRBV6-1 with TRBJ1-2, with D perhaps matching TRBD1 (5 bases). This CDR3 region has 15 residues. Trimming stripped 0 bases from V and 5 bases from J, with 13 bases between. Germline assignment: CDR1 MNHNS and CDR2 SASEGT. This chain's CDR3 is CASSEAWRGEYGYTF. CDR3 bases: TGTGCCAGCAGTGAAGCCTGGAGGGGTGAATATGGCTACACCTTC.

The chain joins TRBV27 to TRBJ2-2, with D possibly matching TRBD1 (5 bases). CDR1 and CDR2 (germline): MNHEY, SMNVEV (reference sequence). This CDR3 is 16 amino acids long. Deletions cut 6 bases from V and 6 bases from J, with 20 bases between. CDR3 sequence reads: CASSVRGSRTPGELFF. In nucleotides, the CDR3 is TGTGCCAGCAGCGTTAGGGGCAGCCGGACCCCCGGGGAGCTGTTTTTT.

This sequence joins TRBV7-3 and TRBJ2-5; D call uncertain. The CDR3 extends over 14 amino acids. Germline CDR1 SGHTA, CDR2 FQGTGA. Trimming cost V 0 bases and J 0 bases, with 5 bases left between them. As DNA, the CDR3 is TGTGCCAGCAGCTTAACGGGCTACCAAGAGACCCAGTACTTC. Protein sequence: CASSLTGYQETQYF.

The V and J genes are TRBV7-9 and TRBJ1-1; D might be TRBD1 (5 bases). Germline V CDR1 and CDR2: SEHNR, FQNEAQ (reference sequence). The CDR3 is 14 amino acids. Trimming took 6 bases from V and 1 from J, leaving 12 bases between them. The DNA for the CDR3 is TGTGCCAGCAGGTCCGGGACTCAGAACACTGAAGCTTTCTTT. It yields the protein CASRSGTQNTEAFF.

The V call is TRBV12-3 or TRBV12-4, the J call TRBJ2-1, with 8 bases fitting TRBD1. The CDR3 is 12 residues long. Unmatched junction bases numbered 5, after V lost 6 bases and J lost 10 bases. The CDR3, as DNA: TGTGCCAGCAGACGGACAGGGAACGAGCAGTTCTTC. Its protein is CASRRTGNEQFF.

The CDR3: CASSARTGTGGSDGYTF. The CDR3 DNA reads as TGTGCCAGCAGCGCAAGAACCGGGACAGGTGGCTCTGATGGCTACACCTTC. This rearrangement joins TRBV9 to TRBJ1-2; 8 bases align to TRBD1. CDR3 length: 17 residues. After removal of 3 bases from V and 6 bases from J, the junction contained 16 bases not matched to a gene. Germline-derived CDR1 and CDR2 are SGDLS and YYNGEE.

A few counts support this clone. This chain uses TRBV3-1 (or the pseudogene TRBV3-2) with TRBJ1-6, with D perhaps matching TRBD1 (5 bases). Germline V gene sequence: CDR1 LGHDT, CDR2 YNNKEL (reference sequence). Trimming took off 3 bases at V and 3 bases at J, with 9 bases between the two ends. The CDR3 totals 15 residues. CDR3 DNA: TGTGCCAGCAGCCAGACAGCCTACTATAATTCACCCCTCCACTTT. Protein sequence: CASSQTAYYNSPLHF.

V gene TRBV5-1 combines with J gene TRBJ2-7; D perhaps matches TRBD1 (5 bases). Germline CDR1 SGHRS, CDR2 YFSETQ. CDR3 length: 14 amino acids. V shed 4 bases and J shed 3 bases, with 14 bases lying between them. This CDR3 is CASSPWAGNYEQYF. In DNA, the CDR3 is TGCGCCAGCAGCCCCTGGGCAGGGAACTACGAGCAGTACTTC. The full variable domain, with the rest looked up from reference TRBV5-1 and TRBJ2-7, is KAGVTQTPRYLIKTRGQQVTLSCSPISGHRSVSWYQQTPGQGLQFLFEYFSETQRNKGNFPGRFSGRQFSNSRSEMNVSTLELGDSALYLCASSPWAGNYEQYFGPGTRLTVT.

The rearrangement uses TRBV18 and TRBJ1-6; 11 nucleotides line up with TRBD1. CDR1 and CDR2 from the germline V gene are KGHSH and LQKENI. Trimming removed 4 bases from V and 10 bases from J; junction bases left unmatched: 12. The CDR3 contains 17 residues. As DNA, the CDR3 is TGTGCCAGCTCACTTAATGGACAGGGGGCATCGGGGTCACCCCTCCACTTT. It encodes CASSLNGQGASGSPLHF.

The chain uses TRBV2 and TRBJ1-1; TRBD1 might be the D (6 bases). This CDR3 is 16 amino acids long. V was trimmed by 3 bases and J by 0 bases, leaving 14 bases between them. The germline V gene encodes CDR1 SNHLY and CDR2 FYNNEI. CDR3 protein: CASSEYGDRMNTEAFF. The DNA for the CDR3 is TGTGCCAGCAGTGAGTACGGCGACAGGATGAACACTGAAGCTTTCTTT.

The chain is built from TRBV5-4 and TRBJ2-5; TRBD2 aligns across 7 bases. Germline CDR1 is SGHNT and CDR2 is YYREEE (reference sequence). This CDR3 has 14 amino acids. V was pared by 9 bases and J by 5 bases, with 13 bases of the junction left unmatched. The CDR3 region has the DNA TGTGCCACCACCGCCAAGGGAGGGATGGAGACCCAGTACTTC. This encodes CATTAKGGMETQYF.

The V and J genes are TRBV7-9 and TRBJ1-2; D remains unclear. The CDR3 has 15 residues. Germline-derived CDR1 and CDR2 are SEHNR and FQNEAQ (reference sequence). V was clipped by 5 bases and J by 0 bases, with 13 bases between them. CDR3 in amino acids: CASSPRTATNYGYTF. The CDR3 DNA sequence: TGTGCCAGCAGCCCCCGAACAGCTACTAACTATGGCTACACCTTC.

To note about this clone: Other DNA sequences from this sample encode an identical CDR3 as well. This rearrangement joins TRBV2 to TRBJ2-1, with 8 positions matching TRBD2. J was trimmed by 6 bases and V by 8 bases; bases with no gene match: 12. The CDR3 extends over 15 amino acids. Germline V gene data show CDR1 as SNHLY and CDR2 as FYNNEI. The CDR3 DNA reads TGTGCCAGCCTCGGGGCGGGAGGTGTCCGCAATGAGCAGTTCTTC. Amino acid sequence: CASLGAGGVRNEQFF.

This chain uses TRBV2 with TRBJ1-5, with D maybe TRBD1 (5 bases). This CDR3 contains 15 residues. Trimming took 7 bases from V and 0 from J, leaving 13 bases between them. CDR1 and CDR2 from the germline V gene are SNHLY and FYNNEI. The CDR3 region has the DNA TGTGCCAGCATGGGAGGGGAGCATAGCAATCAGCCCCAGCATTTT. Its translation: CASMGGEHSNQPQHF.